These T cell receptor beta chains were read from a single sample in a study of T cells in tumors after PD-1 blockade. Assay used: immunoSEQ multiplex PCR; TCRdb lists only in-frame clones, some missing. This table has approximately 48,000 clones, 81% appearing once. The sequencing used PBMCs, collected before anti-PD-1 treatment. The source of these receptors is a human donor with basal cell carcinoma. CDR3s include the opening cysteine and the closing phenylalanine or tryptophan. Fields, in order: D gene, clone size, J gene, V gene, CDR3 DNA, CDR3 protein. The D gene is left open where the match is weak. Only part of the rows carry a size: once, few, many, or a class if the clone is expanded.

D: .
size: .
J: TRBJ1-5
V: TRBV7-6
DNA: TGTGCCAGCAGCTTAGACGGACGGTGGCAGCCCCAGCATTTT
CDR3: CASSLDGRWQPQHF

D: TRBD1
size: .
J: TRBJ1-5
V: TRBV2
DNA: TGTGCCAGCAGTCCTAGGGACAGATACAATCAGCCCCAGCATTTT
CDR3: CASSPRDRYNQPQHF

D: .
size: .
J: TRBJ1-5
V: TRBV19
DNA: TGTGCCAGCAGGGCCCCAGGGGGCAATCAGCCCCAGCATTTT
CDR3: CASRAPGGNQPQHF

D: .
size: .
J: TRBJ1-4
V: TRBV15
DNA: TGTGCCACCAGCAGAGTAAAGACAGAGACTAATGAAAAACTGTTTTTT
CDR3: CATSRVKTETNEKLFF

D: .
size: .
J: TRBJ2-3
V: TRBV5-6
DNA: TGTGCCAGCAGCCCTTACGGGGGGCCCACAGATACGCAGTATTTT
CDR3: CASSPYGGPTDTQYF

D: .
size: .
J: TRBJ1-1
V: TRBV6-1
DNA: TGTGCCAGCAGTGAAGATGCAGGGGAGGGCACTGAAGCTTTCTTT
CDR3: CASSEDAGEGTEAFF

D: TRBD1
size: .
J: TRBJ2-1
V: TRBV7-9
DNA: TGTGCCAGCAGCTTTGGACAGGGCCTCTACAATGAGCAGTTCTTC
CDR3: CASSFGQGLYNEQFF

D: TRBD1
size: .
J: TRBJ1-5
V: TRBV19
DNA: TGTGCCAGTAGGGGGCCGGGACAGGTGTTCGATCAGCCCCAGCATTTT
CDR3: CASRGPGQVFDQPQHF

D: .
size: .
J: TRBJ1-2
V: TRBV30
DNA: TGTGCCTGGAATTCAGGAGATTACTATGGCTACACCTTC
CDR3: CAWNSGDYYGYTF

D: TRBD1
size: .
J: TRBJ2-7
V: TRBV30
DNA: TGTGCCTGGACCCGCCCCGGACAGGGGGGTTCCTACGAGCAGTACTTC
CDR3: CAWTRPGQGGSYEQYF

D: .
size: .
J: TRBJ1-2
V: TRBV28
DNA: TGTGCCAGCGCCACGGGACTCTATGGCTACACCTTC
CDR3: CASATGLYGYTF

D: .
size: .
J: TRBJ1-2
V: TRBV5-4
DNA: TGTGCCAGCAGCTTGCCGGGGGCCTCTGACTATGGCTACACCTTC
CDR3: CASSLPGASDYGYTF

D: .
size: .
J: TRBJ1-1
V: TRBV27
DNA: TGTGCCAGCAGTTTATGGGGTGGGGTTATGGTAGGGGCTGAAGCTTTCTTT
CDR3: CASSLWGGVMVGAEAFF

D: .
size: few
J: TRBJ1-5
V: TRBV7-6
DNA: TGTGCCAGCAGCAACGGGCACAGGGAGAGTCAGCCCCAGCATTTT
CDR3: CASSNGHRESQPQHF

D: .
size: .
J: TRBJ2-1
V: TRBV9
DNA: TGTGCCAGCAGCCCGCCCTCCTACAATGAGCAGTTCTTC
CDR3: CASSPPSYNEQFF

D: .
size: .
J: TRBJ2-1
V: TRBV30
DNA: TGTGCCTGGTCGGAGGTTTTGAGCTCCTACAATGAGCAGTTCTTC
CDR3: CAWSEVLSSYNEQFF

D: TRBD1
size: once
J: TRBJ1-1
V: TRBV18
DNA: TGTGCCAGCTCATCTCGACAGGGCACTGAAGCTTTCTTT
CDR3: CASSSRQGTEAFF

D: .
size: .
J: TRBJ2-2
V: TRBV7-9
DNA: TGTGCCAGCAGCTTGGAGCGGAGGTGGAACACCGGGGAGCTGTTTTTT
CDR3: CASSLERRWNTGELFF

D: .
size: .
J: TRBJ1-1
V: TRBV6-5
DNA: TGTGCCAGCAGTTTATCAGGGAGAGAAGCTTTCTTT
CDR3: CASSLSGREAFF

D: .
size: .
J: TRBJ1-3
V: TRBV12-5
DNA: TGTGCTAGTGGTTTTGGGGACGACCGGTCTGGAAACACCATATATTTT
CDR3: CASGFGDDRSGNTIYF

D: .
size: .
J: TRBJ2-1
V: TRBV2
DNA: TGTGCCAGCAGACCGCAGCAGGGAAATAATGAGCAGTTCTTC
CDR3: CASRPQQGNNEQFF

D: .
size: .
J: TRBJ1-6
V: TRBV14
DNA: TGTGCCAGCAGCCAATACTCGGGCGGATATAATTCACCCCTCCACTTT
CDR3: CASSQYSGGYNSPLHF